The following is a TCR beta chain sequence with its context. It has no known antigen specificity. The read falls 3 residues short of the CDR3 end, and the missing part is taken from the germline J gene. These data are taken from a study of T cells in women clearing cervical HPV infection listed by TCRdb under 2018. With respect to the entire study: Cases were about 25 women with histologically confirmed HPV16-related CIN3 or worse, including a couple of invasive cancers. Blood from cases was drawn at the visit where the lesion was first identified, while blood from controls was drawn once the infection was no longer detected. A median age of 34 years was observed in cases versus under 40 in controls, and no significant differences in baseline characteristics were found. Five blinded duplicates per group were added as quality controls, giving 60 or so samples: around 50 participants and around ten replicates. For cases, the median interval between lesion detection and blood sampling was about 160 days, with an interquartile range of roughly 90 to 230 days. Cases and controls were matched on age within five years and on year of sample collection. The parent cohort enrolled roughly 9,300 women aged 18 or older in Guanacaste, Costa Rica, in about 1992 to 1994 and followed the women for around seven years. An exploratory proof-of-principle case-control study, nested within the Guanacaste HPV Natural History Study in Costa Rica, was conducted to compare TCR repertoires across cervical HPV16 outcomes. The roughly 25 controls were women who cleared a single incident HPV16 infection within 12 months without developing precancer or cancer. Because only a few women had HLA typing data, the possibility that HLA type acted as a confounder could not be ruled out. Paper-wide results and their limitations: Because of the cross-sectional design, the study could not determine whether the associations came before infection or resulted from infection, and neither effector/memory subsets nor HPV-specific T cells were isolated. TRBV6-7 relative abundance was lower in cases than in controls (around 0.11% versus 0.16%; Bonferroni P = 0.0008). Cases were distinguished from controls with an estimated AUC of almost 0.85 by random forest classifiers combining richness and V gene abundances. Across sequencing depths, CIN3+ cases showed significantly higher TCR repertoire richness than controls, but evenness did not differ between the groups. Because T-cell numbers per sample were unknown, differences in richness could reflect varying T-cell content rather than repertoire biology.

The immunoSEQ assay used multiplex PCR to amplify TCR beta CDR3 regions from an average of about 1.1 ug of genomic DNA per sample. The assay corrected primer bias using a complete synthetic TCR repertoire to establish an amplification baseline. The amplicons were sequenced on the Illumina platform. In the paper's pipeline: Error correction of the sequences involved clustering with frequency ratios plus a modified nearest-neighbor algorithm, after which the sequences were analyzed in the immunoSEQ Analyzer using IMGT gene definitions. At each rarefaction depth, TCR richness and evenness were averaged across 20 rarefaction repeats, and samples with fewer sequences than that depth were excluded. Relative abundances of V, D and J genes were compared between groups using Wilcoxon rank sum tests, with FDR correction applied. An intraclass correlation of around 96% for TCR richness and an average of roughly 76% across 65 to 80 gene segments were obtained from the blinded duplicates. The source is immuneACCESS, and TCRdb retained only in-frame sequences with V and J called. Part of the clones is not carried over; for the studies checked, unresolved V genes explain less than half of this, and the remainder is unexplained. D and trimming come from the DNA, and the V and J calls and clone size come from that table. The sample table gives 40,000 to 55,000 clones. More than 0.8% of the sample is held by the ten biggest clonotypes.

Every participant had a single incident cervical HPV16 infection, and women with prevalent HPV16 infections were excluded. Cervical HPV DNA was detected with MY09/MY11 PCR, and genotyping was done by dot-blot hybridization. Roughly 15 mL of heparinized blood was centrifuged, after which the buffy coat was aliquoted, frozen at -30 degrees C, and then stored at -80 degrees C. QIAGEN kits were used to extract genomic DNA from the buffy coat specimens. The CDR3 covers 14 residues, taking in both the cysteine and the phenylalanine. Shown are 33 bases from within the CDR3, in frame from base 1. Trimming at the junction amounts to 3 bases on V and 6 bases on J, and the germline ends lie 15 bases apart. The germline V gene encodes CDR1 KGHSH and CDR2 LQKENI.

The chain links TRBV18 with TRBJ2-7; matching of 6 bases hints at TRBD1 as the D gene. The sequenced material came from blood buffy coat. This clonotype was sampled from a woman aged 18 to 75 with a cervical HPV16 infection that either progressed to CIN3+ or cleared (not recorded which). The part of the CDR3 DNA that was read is TGTGCCAGCTCACCGTTTAAACAGGGTTCCGAG. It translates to CASSPFKQGSE. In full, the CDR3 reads CASSPFKQGSEQYF.